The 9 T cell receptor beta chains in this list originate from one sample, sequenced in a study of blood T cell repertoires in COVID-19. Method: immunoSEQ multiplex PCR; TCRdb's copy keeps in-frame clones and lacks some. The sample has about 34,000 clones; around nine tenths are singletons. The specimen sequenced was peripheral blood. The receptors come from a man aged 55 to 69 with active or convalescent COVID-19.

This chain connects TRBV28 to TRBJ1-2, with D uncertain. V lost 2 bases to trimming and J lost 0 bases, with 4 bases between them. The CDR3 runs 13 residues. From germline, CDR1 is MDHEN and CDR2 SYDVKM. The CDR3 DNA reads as TGTGCCAGCAGTTTACAGACTAACTATGGCTACACCTTC. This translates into CASSLQTNYGYTF.

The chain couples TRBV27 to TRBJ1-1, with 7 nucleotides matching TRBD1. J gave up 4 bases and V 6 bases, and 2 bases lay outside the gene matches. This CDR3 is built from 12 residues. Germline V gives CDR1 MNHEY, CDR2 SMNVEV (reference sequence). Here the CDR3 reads CASSRQGTEAFF. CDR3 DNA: TGTGCCAGCAGCCGACAGGGCACTGAAGCTTTCTTT.

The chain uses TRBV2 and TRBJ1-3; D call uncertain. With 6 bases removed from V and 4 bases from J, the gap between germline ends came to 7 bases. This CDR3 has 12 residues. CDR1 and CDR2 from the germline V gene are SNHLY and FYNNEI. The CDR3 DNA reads TGTGCCAGCAGAACACAGGGAAACACCATATATTTT. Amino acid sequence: CASRTQGNTIYF.

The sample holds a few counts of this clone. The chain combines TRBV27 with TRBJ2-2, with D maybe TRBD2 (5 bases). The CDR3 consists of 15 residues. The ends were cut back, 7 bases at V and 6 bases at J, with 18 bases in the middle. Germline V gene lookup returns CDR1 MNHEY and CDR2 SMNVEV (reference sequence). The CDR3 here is CASIPDSSGAGELFF. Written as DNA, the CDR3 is TGTGCCAGCATACCGGACTCCTCCGGGGCCGGGGAGCTGTTTTTT.

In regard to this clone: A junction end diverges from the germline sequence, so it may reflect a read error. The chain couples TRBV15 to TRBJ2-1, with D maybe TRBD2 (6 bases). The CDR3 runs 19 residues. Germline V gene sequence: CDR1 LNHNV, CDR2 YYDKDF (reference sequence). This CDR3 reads CSTTHDGVGGGVMDNEQFF. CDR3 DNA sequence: TGTTCCACCACCCATGATGGCGTGGGAGGAGGGGTCATGGACAATGAGCAGTTCTTC.

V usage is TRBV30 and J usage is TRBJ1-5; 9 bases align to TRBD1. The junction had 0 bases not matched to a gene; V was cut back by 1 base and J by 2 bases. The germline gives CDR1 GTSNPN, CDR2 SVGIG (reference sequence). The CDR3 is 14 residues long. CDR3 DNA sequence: TGTGCCTGGAGTGGGACAGGGGGCAATCAGCCCCAGCATTTT. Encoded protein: CAWSGTGGNQPQHF. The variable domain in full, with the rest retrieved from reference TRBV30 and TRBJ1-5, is SQTIHQWPATLVQPVGSPLSLECTVEGTSNPNLYWYRQAAGRGLQLLFYSVGIGQISSEVPQNLSASRPQDRQFILSSKKLLLSDSGFYLCAWSGTGGNQPQHFGDGTRLSIL.

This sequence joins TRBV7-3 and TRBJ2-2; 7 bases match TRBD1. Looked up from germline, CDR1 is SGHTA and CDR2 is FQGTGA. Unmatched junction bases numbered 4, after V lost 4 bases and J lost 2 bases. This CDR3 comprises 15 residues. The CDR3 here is CASSSDRANTGELFF. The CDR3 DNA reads TGTGCCAGCAGCTCCGACAGGGCAAACACCGGGGAGCTGTTTTTT.

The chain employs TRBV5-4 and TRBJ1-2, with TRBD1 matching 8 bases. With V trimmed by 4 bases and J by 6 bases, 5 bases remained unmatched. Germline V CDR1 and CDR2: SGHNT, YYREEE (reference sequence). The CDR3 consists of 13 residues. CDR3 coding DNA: TGTGCCAGCAGCGGAGACAGGGGAAATGGCTACACCTTC. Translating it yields CASSGDRGNGYTF.

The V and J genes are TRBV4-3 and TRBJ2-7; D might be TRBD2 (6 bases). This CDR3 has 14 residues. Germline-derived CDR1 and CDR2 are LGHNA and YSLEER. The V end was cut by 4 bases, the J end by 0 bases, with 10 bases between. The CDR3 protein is CASSRDGSSYEQYF. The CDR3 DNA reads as TGCGCCAGCAGCCGGGACGGGAGCTCCTACGAGCAGTACTTC.